This is a list of T cell receptor beta chains from one sample in a study of identical twins. TCRdb reprocessed the 5' RACE reads with MiXCR, giving one entry per CDR3 protein. Of some 690,000 distinct CDR3 sequences detected, approximately 21% appear once; the ten largest clones hold over 4%. Separately, the same data were catalogued under a study of T cells expressing NK-cell markers.

What was sequenced was PBMCs. The receptors originated from a young woman in good health. CDR3s include the opening cysteine and the closing phenylalanine or tryptophan.

j_call: TRBJ2-3; v_call: TRBV7-9; cdr3_aa: CASSYRRASGRIDTQYF
j_call: TRBJ2-3; v_call: TRBV20-1; cdr3_aa: CSARPPDGYSTDTQYF
j_call: TRBJ1-3; v_call: TRBV29-1; cdr3_aa: CSVVQGAVSGNTIYF
j_call: TRBJ2-2; v_call: TRBV20-1; cdr3_aa: CSASDSRSANTGELFF
j_call: TRBJ2-5; v_call: TRBV25-1; cdr3_aa: CASSWGRAGGETQYF
j_call: TRBJ2-7; v_call: TRBV6-1; cdr3_aa: CASSEPGQFSYEQYF
j_call: TRBJ2-7; v_call: TRBV21-1; cdr3_aa: CASNTAQVEVSYEQYF
j_call: TRBJ1-1; v_call: TRBV12-3/TRBV12-4; cdr3_aa: CASSWDTEAFF
j_call: TRBJ2-3; v_call: TRBV20-1; cdr3_aa: CSGSTSGDTDTQYF
j_call: TRBJ1-2; v_call: TRBV6-5; cdr3_aa: CASSYLGYGYTF
j_call: TRBJ1-1; v_call: TRBV12-3/TRBV12-4; cdr3_aa: CASTPSRVKTEAFF
j_call: TRBJ1-2; v_call: TRBV7-9; cdr3_aa: CASSLGAAGYTF